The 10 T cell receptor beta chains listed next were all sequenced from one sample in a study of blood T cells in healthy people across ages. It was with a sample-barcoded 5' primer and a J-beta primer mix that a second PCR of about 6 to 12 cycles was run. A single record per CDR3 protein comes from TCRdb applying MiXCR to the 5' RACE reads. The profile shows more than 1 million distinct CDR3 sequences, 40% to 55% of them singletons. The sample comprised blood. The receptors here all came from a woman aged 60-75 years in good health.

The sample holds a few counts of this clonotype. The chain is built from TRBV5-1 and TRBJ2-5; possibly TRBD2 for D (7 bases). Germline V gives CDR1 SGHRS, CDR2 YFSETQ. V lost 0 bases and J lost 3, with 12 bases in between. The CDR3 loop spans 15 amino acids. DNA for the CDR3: TGCGCCAGCAGCTTGGTTGCGGGGGCGAAAGAGACCCAGTACTTC. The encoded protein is CASSLVAGAKETQYF.

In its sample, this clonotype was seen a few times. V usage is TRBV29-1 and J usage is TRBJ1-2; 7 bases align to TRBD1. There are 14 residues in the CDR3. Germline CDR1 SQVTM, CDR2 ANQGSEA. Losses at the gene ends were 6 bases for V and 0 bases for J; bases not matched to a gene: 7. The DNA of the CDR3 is TGCAGCGTGCCCACAGGGGAGGCTAACTATGGCTACACCTTC. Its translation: CSVPTGEANYGYTF.

CDR3 DNA sequence: TGTGCCAGCAGCTTACGCAACAACCCCTACGAGCAGTACTTC. As protein: CASSLRNNPYEQYF. The V call is TRBV7-9, the J call TRBJ2-7; D unresolved. Germline V gives CDR1 SEHNR, CDR2 FQNEAQ (reference sequence). The germline V and J ends were trimmed by 2 bases and 2 bases, with 10 bases remaining between them. CDR3 length: 14 residues.

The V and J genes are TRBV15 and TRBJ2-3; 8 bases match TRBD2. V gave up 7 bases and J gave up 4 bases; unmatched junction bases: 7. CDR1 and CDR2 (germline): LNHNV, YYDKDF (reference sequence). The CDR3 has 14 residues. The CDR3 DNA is TGTGCCACCATTCGGGGGGGAATGCCAGATACGCAGTATTTT. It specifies CATIRGGMPDTQYF. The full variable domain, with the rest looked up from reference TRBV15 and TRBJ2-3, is DAMVIQNPRYQVTQFGKPVTLSCSQTLNHNVMYWYQQKSSQAPKLLFHYYDKDFNNEADTPDNFQSRRPNTSFCFLDIRSPGLGDTAMYLCATIRGGMPDTQYFGPGTRLTVL.

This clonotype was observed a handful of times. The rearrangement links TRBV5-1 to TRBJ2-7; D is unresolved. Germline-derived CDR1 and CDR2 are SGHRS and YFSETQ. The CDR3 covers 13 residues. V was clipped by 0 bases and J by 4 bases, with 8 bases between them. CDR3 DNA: TGCGCCAGCAGCTTGGGACGCGAGTACGAGCAGTACTTC. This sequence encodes CASSLGREYEQYF.

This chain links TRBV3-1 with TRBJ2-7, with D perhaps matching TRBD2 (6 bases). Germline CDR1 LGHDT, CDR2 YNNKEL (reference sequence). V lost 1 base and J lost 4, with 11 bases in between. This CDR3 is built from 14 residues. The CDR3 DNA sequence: TGTGCCAGCAGCCAAGCCGGGAGAGGGTACGAGCAGTACTTC. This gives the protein CASSQAGRGYEQYF.

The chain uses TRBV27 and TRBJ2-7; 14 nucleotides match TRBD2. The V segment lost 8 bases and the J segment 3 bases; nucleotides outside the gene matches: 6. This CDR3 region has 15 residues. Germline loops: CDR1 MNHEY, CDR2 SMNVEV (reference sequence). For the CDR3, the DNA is TGTGCCAGCGTAGGACTAGCGGGAGGAATCTACGAGCAGTACTTC. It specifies CASVGLAGGIYEQYF.

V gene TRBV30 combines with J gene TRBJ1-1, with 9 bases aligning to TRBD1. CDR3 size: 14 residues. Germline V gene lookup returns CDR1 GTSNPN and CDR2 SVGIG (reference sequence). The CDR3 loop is CAGVPGTGIRGAFF. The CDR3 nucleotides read TGTGCGGGGGTCCCCGGGACAGGGATTCGAGGGGCTTTCTTT.

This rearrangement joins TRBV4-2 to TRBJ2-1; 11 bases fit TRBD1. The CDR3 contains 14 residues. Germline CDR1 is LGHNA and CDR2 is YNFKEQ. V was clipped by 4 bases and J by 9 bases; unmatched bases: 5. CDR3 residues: CASSPWTGGGEQFF. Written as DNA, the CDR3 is TGTGCCAGCAGCCCTTGGACAGGGGGCGGTGAGCAGTTCTTC.

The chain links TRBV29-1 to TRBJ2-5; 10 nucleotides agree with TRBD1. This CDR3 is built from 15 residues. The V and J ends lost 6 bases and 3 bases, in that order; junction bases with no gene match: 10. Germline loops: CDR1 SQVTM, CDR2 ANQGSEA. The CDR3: CSVSSGTGAEETQYF. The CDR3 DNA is TGCAGCGTCTCTAGTGGGACAGGGGCCGAAGAGACCCAGTACTTC. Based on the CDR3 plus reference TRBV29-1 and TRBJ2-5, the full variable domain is SAVISQKPSRDICQRGTSLTIQCQVDSQVTMMFWYRQQPGQSLTLIATANQGSEATYESGFVIDKFPISRPNLTFSTLTVSNMSPEDSSIYLCSVSSGTGAEETQYFGPGTRLLVL.